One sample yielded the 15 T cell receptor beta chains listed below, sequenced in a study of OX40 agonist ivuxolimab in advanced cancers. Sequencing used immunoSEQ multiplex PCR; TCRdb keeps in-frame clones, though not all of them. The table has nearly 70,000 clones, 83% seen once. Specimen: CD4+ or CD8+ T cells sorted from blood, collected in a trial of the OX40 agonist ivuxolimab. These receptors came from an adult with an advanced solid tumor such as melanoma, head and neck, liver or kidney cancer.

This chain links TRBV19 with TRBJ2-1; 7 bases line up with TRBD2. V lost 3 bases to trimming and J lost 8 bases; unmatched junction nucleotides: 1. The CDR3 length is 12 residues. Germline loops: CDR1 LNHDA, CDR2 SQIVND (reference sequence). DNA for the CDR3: TGTGCCAGTAGTATTCGGGGGGATGAGCAGTTCTTC. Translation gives CASSIRGDEQFF.

CDR3 sequence: CASSSTGTSITYEQYF. The CDR3 nucleotides are TGTGCCAGCAGTTCCACCGGGACTAGCATTACCTACGAGCAGTACTTC. This chain uses TRBV6-6 with TRBJ2-7; 9 bases are shared with TRBD2. V was pared by 4 bases and J by 2 bases, with 9 bases of the junction left unmatched. CDR1 and CDR2 from the germline V gene are MNHNY and SVGAGI (reference sequence). The length of the CDR3 is 16 residues.

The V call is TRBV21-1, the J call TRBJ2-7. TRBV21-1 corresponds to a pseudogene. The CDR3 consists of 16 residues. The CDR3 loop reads CASSKGGGGKSYEQYF. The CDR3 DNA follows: TGTGCCAGCAGCAAAGGTGGAGGGGGAAAGTCCTACGAGCAGTACTTC.

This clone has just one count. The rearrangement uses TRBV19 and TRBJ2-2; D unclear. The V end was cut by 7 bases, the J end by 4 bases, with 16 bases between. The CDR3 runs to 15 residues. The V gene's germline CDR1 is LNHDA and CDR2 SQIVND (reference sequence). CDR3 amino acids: CASTGRTGRTGELFF. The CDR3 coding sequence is TGTGCCAGTACCGGACGGACCGGGCGCACCGGGGAGCTGTTTTTT.

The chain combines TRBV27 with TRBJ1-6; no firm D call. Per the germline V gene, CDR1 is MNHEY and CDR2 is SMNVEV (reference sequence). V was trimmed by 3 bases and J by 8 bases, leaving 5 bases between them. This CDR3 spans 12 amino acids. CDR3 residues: CASSLFDSPLHF. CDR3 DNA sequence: TGTGCCAGCAGTTTGTTTGATTCACCCCTCCACTTT.

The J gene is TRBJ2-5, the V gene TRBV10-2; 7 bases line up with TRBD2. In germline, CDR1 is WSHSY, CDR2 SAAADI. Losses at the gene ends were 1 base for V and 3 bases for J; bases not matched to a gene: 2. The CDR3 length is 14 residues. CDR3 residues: CASSEWEGKETQYF. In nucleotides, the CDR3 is TGCGCCAGCAGTGAGTGGGAGGGGAAAGAGACCCAGTACTTC.

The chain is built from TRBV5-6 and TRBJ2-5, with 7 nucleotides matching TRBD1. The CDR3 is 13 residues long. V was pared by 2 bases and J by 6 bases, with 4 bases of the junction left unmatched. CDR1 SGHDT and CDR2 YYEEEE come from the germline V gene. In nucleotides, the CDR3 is TGTGCCAGCAGCTTCCGGGACAGACAGACCCAGTACTTC. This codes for CASSFRDRQTQYF. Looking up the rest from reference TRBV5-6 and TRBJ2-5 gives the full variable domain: DAGVTQSPTHLIKTRGQQVTLRCSPKSGHDTVSWYQQALGQGPQFIFQYYEEEERQRGNFPDRFSGHQFPNYSSELNVNALLLGDSALYLCASSFRDRQTQYFGPGTRLLVL.

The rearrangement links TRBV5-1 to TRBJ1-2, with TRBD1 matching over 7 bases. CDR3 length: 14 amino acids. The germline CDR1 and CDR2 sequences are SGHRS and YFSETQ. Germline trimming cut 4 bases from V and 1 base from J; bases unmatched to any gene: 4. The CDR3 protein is CASSRDSNNYGYTF. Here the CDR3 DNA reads TGCGCCAGCAGCCGGGACAGCAATAACTATGGCTACACCTTC.

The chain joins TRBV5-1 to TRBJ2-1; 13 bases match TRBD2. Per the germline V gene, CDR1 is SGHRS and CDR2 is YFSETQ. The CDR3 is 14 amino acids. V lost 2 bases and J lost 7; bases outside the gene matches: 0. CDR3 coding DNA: TGCGCCAGCAGCTTACTAGCGGGGGGGAATGAGCAGTTCTTC. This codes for CASSLLAGGNEQFF.

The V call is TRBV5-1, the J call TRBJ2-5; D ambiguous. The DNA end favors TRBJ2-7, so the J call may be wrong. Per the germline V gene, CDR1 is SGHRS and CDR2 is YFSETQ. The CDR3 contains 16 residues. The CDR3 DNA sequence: TGCGCCAGCAGCTTGGAGTCAGAAATTCCCTCCTACGAGCAGTACTTC. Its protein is CASSLESEIPSYEQYF.

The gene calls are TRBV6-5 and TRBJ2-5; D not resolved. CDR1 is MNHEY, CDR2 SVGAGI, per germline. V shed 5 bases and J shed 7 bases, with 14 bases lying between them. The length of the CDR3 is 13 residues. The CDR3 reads CASSADPAWTQYF. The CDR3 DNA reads TGTGCCAGCAGTGCCGACCCCGCATGGACCCAGTACTTC.

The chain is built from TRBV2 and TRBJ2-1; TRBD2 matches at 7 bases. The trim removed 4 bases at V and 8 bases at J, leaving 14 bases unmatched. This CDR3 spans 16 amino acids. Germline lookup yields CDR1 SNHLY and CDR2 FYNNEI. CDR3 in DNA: TGTGCCAGCAGTGGGGGCCTTGGCGGGGGAAGGTATGAGCAGTTCTTC. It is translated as CASSGGLGGGRYEQFF.

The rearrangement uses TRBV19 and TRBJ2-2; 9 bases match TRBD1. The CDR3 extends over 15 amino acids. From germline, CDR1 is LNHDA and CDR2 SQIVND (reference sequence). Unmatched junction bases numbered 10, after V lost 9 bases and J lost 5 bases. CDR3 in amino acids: CASQRDRVGTGELFF. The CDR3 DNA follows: TGTGCCAGCCAGCGGGACAGGGTTGGTACCGGGGAGCTGTTTTTT.

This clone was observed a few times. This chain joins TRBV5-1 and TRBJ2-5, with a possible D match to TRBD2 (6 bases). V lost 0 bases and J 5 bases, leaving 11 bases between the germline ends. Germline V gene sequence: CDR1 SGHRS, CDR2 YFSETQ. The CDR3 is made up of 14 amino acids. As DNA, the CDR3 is TGCGCCAGCAGCTTGGGGGCGGGACGGGAGACCCAGTACTTC. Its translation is CASSLGAGRETQYF.

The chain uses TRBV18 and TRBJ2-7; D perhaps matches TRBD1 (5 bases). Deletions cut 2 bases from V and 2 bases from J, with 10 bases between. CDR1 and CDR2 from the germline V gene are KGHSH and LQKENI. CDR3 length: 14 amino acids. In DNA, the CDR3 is TGTGCCAGCTCACCAAACAGGCTCCCCTACGAGCAGTACTTC. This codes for CASSPNRLPYEQYF.